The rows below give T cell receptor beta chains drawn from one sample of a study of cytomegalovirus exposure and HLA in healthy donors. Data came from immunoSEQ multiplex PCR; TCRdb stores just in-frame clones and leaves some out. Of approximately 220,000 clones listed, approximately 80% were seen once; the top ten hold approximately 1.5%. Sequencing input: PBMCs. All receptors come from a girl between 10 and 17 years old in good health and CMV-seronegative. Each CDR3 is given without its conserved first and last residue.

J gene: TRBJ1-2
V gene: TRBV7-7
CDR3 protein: ASSPYRGSPYGYT

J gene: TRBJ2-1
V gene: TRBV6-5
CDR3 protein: ASRTGGPYNEQF

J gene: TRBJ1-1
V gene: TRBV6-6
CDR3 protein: ASSAGGYTEAF

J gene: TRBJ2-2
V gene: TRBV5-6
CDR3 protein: ASSLEVLSYTGELF

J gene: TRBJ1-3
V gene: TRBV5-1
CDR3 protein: ASSPWAGGTGNTIY

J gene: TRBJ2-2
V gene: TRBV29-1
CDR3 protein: SVNRGSGELF

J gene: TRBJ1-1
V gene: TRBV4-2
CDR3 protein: ASRPITGEMNTEAF

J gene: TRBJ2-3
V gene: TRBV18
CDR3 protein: ASSPYTRLASTDTQY

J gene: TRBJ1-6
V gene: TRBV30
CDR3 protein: AWSVFRSPLH

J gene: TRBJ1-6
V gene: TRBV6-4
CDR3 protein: ASSETGAHNSPLH

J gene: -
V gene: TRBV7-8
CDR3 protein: ASSLEWTATTYEQY

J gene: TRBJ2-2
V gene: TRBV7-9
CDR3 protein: ASSLFAWTGATAGELF

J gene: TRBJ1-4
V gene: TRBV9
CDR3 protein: ASSVGQGTEKLF

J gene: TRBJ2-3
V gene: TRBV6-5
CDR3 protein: ASSYRRGTDTQY

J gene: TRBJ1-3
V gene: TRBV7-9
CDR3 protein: ASSLFGTGTGGNTIY

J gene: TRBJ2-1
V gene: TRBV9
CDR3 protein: ASGGTGLYNEQF

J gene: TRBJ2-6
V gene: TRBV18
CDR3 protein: ASSPNRGSSGANVLT

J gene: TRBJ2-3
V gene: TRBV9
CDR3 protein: ASSVGLAGVGLTDTQY

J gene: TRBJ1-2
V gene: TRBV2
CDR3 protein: ASRKTVYGYT

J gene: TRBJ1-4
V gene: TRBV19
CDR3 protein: ASSPQYAANEKLF

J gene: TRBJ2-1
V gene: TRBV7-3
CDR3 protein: ASSSIAGDRNEQF

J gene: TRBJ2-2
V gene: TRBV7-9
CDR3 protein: ASSFVGEDTGELF